Listed here are 23 T cell receptor beta chains from one sample, sequenced in a study of CD4 and CD8 cells across lung adenocarcinoma regions. TCRdb redid the calling of the PCR reads with MiXCR, one entry per CDR3 protein. Seen here are around 15,000 distinct CDR3 sequences, around 52% observed once, and the top ten hold around a third. Sequenced: CD8+ T cells from the center of a lung tumor. Source of these receptors: a female donor with lung adenocarcinoma. The CD4 and CD8 labels of this study may be unreliable.

About this clonotype itself: A read error may produce the germline difference seen at one junction end. V gene TRBV6-1 combines with J gene TRBJ2-5, with no clear D. In germline, CDR1 is MNHNS, CDR2 SASEGT. The CDR3 consists of 16 residues. The DNA for the CDR3 is TGTGCCAGCACGGGCCTCGGGTGGTGTGACCCAGATACCCAGTATTTC. Translation gives CASTGLGWCDPDTQYF.

This clonotype was seen repeatedly, ten times or more. The chain carries TRBV6-2 or TRBV6-3 and TRBJ2-5; D is ambiguous. The J call may not be correct, given that the DNA end is closer to TRBJ2-7. The germline gives CDR1 MNHEY, CDR2 SVGEGT. The CDR3 is 12 residues long. The CDR3 nucleotides are TGTGCCAGCAGTTCGGAACGCTACGAGCAGTACTTC. This translates into CASSSERYEQYF.

This clonotype is a singleton in its sample. CDR3 sequence (DNA): TGTGCCAGCACCGACCCTGGGCTAGCGGGACATCCCAATGAGCAGTTCTTC. Amino acid sequence: CASTDPGLAGHPNEQFF. This chain uses TRBV6-1 with TRBJ2-1, with 9 bases fitting TRBD2. The CDR3 sequence is 17 residues long. J gave up 6 bases and V 7 bases, and 16 bases lay outside the gene matches. CDR1 is MNHNS, CDR2 SASEGT, per germline.

This clonotype was seen repeatedly, ten times or more. V usage is TRBV6-1 and J usage is TRBJ2-5; D not resolved. The closer fit of TRBJ2-7 to the DNA end suggests the J call may be wrong. The CDR3 covers 12 residues. Per germline, CDR1 MNHNS and CDR2 SASEGT. CDR3 nucleotides: TGTGCCAGCAGTGAAATAGGACGCGAGCAGTACTTC. Protein sequence: CASSEIGREQYF.

This clonotype occurred once. This may be a read error, as it is one base from a much larger clone. V usage is TRBV5-1 and J usage is TRBJ2-3; 7 nucleotides agree with TRBD1. Unmatched junction bases numbered 8, after V lost 2 bases and J lost 5 bases. CDR1 SGHRS and CDR2 YFSETQ come from the germline V gene. This CDR3 spans 15 amino acids. CDR3 residues: CASSLGQGVQDTQYF. The CDR3 nucleotides read TGCGCCAGCAGCTTAGGCCAGGGGGTCCAAGATACGCAGTATTTT.

The chain links TRBV9 to TRBJ2-3; 9 nucleotides align to TRBD1. In germline, CDR1 is SGDLS, CDR2 YYNGEE. The CDR3 has 13 amino acids. Trimming took 8 bases from V and 4 from J; bases not matched to a gene: 5. The CDR3 bases are TGTGCCAGTGGGGGGACAGGGTCAGATACGCAGTATTTT. It codes for CASGGTGSDTQYF.

For this clonotype: An end of the junction differs from the germline gene, which may be a read error. The chain employs TRBV4-1 and TRBJ2-3, with D perhaps TRBD2 (6 bases). The germline V gene has CDR1 MGHRA and CDR2 YSYEKL. The CDR3 consists of 18 residues. CDR3 sequence: CASSQGDGARGGTDTQYF. The CDR3 DNA reads as TGCGCCAGCAGCCAAGGAGACGGGGCGCGGGGAGGCACAGACACTCAGTATTTC.

The chain is built from TRBV11-2 and TRBJ2-2, with TRBD1 matching over 8 bases. The DNA end lines up better with TRBJ2-3; the J call may be wrong. CDR1 SGHAT and CDR2 FQNNGV come from the germline V gene. This CDR3 is 14 amino acids long. The CDR3 region is CASSLDRVDGKQYF. CDR3 in DNA: TGTGCCAGCAGCCTGGACAGGGTTGACGGGAAGCAGTATTTT.

This chain links TRBV6-1 with TRBJ2-4; D tentatively fits TRBD1 or TRBD2 (5 bases each). CDR3 length: 16 amino acids. The germline V and J ends were trimmed by 5 bases and 13 bases, with 27 bases remaining between them. The germline V gene encodes CDR1 MNHNS and CDR2 SASEGT. Here the CDR3 reads CASSPTGLRTTDTQYF. As DNA, the CDR3 is TGTGCCAGCAGTCCTACGGGGCTGCGAACCACAGATACGCAGTACTTC.

Within the sample, this clonotype is medium-sized. The V gene is TRBV6-5, the J gene TRBJ2-1; D tentatively reads TRBD1 or TRBD2 (5 bases each). The end of the DNA is better explained by TRBJ2-7, so the J call may be wrong. Per germline, CDR1 MNHEY and CDR2 SVGAGI. The CDR3 is 12 residues long. CDR3 DNA sequence: TGTGCCAGCATGTTCTGGCGAGGGGTGCAGTACTTC. Translation: CASMFWRGVQYF.

As for this clonotype: Sequence at one end of the junction differs from germline and may be a read error. The V call is TRBV11-2, the J call TRBJ2-5; 8 bases match TRBD2. The V gene's germline CDR1 is SGHAT and CDR2 FQNNGV. There are 14 residues in the CDR3. CDR3 nucleotides: TGTGCGGGGCGCGGGGGACTAGACCAGGAGACCCAGTACTTC. This codes for CAGRGGLDQETQYF.

Points on this clonotype: One junction end does not reproduce the germline sequence, and a read error may be involved. The rearrangement links TRBV6-1 to TRBJ2-3; 8 bases align to TRBD2. Looked up from germline, CDR1 is MNHNS and CDR2 is SASEGT. CDR3 length equals 16 residues. The CDR3 bases are TGTGCCAGCAGTGCTAGCGGGCGCCGAACCCCAGATACGCAGTATTTC. Encoded protein: CASSASGRRTPDTQYF.

Many counts were recorded for this clonotype. The rearrangement joins TRBV4-1 to TRBJ1-3; weak D call: TRBD1 (5 bases). CDR1 MGHRA and CDR2 YSYEKL come from the germline V gene. CDR3 length equals 15 residues. Trimming cost V 2 bases and J 2 bases, with 10 bases left between them. The CDR3 region is CASSQIQGAGNTIYF. Written as DNA, the CDR3 is TGCGCCAGCAGCCAAATCCAAGGGGCTGGAAACACCATATATTTT.

This clonotype is large (0.1 to 1%) within its sample. The rearrangement links TRBV10-1 to TRBJ2-5; TRBD2 matches 8 bases. The CDR3 contains 14 residues. After removal of 8 bases from V and 2 bases from J, the junction contained 7 bases not matched to a gene. From germline, CDR1 is WNHNN and CDR2 SYGVQD (reference sequence). This chain's CDR3 is CASAGGGTQETQYF. The CDR3 DNA reads TGCGCCAGCGCTGGCGGGGGGACTCAAGAGACCCAGTACTTC.

This clonotype rates as medium-sized. This chain joins TRBV6-5 and TRBJ2-5, with D possibly being TRBD2 (9 bases). Judging by the DNA end, TRBJ2-7 fits better; the J call may be wrong. The length of the CDR3 is 17 residues. Germline CDR1 is MNHEY and CDR2 is SVGAGI. The CDR3, as DNA: TGTGCCTGCCGTCAGGGGGCGGGGGGGGCCAGTTTATACGAGCAGTACTTC. It translates to CACRQGAGGASLYEQYF.

Turning to this clonotype: A read error may produce the germline difference seen at one junction end. The chain links TRBV3-1 to TRBJ2-4; possible D gene TRBD1, 5 bases. The CDR3 has 13 residues. Looked up from germline, CDR1 is LGHDT and CDR2 is YNNKEL (reference sequence). This chain's CDR3 is CARGLWAKNIQYF. The CDR3, as DNA: TGTGCCAGGGGGCTGTGGGCTAAAAACATTCAGTATTTC. Full variable domain (missing parts from reference TRBV3-1 and TRBJ2-4): DTAVSQTPKYLVTQMGNDKSIKCEQNLGHDTMYWYKQDSKKFLKIMFSYNNKELIINETVPNRFSPKSPDKAHLNLHINSLELGDSAVYFCARGLWAKNIQYFGAGTRLSVL.

This clonotype came up a few times. The chain is built from TRBV6-5 and TRBJ2-7; D is uncertain. Trimming cost V 4 bases and J 4 bases, with 14 bases left between them. The CDR3 runs 14 residues. Germline CDR1 and CDR2: MNHEY and SVGAGI. Here the CDR3 reads CASSLLQGGYEQYF. CDR3 sequence (DNA): TGTGCCAGCAGTTTACTACAAGGTGGTTACGAGCAGTACTTC.

About this clonotype itself: Its ends do not fully match the called genes, so a read error is possible. The CDR3 is CASGGLSRQDTQYF. The CDR3 nucleotides read TGTGCGAGCGGGGGCTTATCCCGCCAAGATACGCAGTATTTC. This chain uses TRBV27 with TRBJ2-3, with TRBD2 identical over 8 bases. The germline CDR1 and CDR2 sequences are MNHEY and SMNVEV (reference sequence). The CDR3 consists of 14 residues.

The chain combines TRBV6-1 with TRBJ2-3; 10 bases are shared with TRBD2. Trimming cost V 5 bases and J 12 bases; bases outside gene matches: 14. The CDR3 spans 15 residues. In germline, CDR1 is MNHNS, CDR2 SASEGT. CDR3 region: CASSPSGGGTNTQYF. The CDR3 DNA follows: TGTGCCAGCAGTCCGAGCGGGGGGGGCACAAACACTCAGTATTTT.

This clonotype was picked up many times. The chain uses TRBV4-1 and TRBJ1-2; the match to TRBD1 covers 7 bases. Germline loops: CDR1 MGHRA, CDR2 YSYEKL. CDR3 length: 16 amino acids. Germline trimming cut 1 base from V and 6 bases from J; bases unmatched to any gene: 11. CDR3 loop: CASSQGGGRGRDGYTF. CDR3 nucleotide sequence: TGCGCCAGCAGCCAAGGAGGCGGCAGGGGGAGAGATGGCTACACCTTC.

The chain employs TRBV10-1 and TRBJ2-1; 11 bases are shared with TRBD1. CDR3 length: 16 residues. The germline CDR1 and CDR2 sequences are WNHNN and SYGVQD (reference sequence). Unmatched junction bases numbered 8, after V lost 3 bases and J lost 7 bases. CDR3 sequence: CASSDLGTGGWNEQFF. The DNA for the CDR3 is TGCGCCAGCAGTGACCTCGGGACAGGGGGTTGGAATGAGCAGTTCTTC.

The chain joins TRBV6-1 to TRBJ2-4; TRBD2 matches at 12 bases. The J call may not be correct, given that the DNA end is closer to TRBJ2-1. Per germline, CDR1 MNHNS and CDR2 SASEGT. The CDR3 totals 16 residues. The CDR3 sequence is CASSSAASGRVNEQFF. CDR3 sequence (DNA): TGTGCCAGCAGTAGCGCGGCTAGCGGGAGGGTAAATGAGCAGTTCTTC.

The gene calls are TRBV7-6 and TRBJ2-1; 7 positions match TRBD2. CDR1 and CDR2 from the germline V gene are SGHVS and FNYEAQ. There are 16 residues in the CDR3. With V trimmed by 5 bases and J by 5 bases, 12 bases remained unmatched. Written as DNA, the CDR3 is TGTGCCAGCAGCGACCGACGGAGGACTAGGAACAATGAGCAGTTCTTC. Translation: CASSDRRRTRNNEQFF.